Shown below are 21 T cell receptor beta chains from a single sample sequenced in a study of Graves' ophthalmopathy and Graves' hyperthyroidism. Amplification targeted the TCR beta CDR3 regions, with RNA transcripts as the source material. Scientists carried out first-round RT-PCR using HTBI primers and then a second-round multiplex PCR. One entry per CDR3 protein results from TCRdb running MiXCR on the multiplex PCR reads. This table has over a million distinct CDR3 sequences, around a third appearing once. Sequenced material: peripheral blood or thyroid tissue (not recorded which). The receptors were gathered from an adult man with Graves' hyperthyroidism.

The V and J genes are TRBV29-1 and TRBJ1-1; no definite D call. Germline CDR1 reads SQVTM; CDR2 reads ANQGSEA. The CDR3 runs to 13 residues. V was cut by 0 bases and J by 9 bases, with 14 bases left in between. CDR3 bases: TGCAGCGTTGAAGATCGGGGAGCCAACCAAGCTTTCTTT. This sequence encodes CSVEDRGANQAFF. Full variable domain (rest looked up from reference TRBV29-1 and TRBJ1-1): SAVISQKPSRDICQRGTSLTIQCQVDSQVTMMFWYRQQPGQSLTLIATANQGSEATYESGFVIDKFPISRPNLTFSTLTVSNMSPEDSSIYLCSVEDRGANQAFFGQGTRLTVV.

This clonotype turned up a few times. One end of the junction fails to match germline, which may point to a read error. The genes are TRBV7-6 and TRBJ1-1; the D gene is possibly TRBD1 (5 bases). From germline, CDR1 is SGHVS and CDR2 FNYEAQ. CDR3 size: 15 residues. CDR3 region: CASSIARGFGTEAFF. CDR3 DNA: TGTGCCAGCAGCATAGCAAGGGGTTTTGGCACTGAAGCTTTCTTT. The full variable domain, in which reference TRBV7-6 and TRBJ1-1 provide the parts outside the CDR3, is GAGVSQSPRYKVTKRGQDVALRCDPISGHVSLYWYRQALGQGPEFLTYFNYEAQQDKSGLPNDRFSAERPEGSISTLTIQRTEQRDSAMYRCASSIARGFGTEAFFGQGTRLTVV.

This chain connects TRBV9 to TRBJ1-2; maybe TRBD1 (6 bases). V was shortened by 0 bases and J by 7 bases, with 16 bases between the two germline ends. Germline CDR1 and CDR2: SGDLS and YYNGEE. The CDR3 loop spans 15 amino acids. CDR3 amino acids: CASSVDTGALGGYTF. The DNA for the CDR3 is TGTGCCAGCAGCGTAGATACGGGGGCTCTCGGTGGCTACACCTTC.

Only one count was recorded for this clonotype. Possible read error: a much larger clone is one base away. The rearrangement links TRBV20-1 to TRBJ2-7; D unresolved. Germline CDR1 DFQATT, CDR2 SNEGSKA (reference sequence). This CDR3 comprises 12 residues. The CDR3 bases are TGCAGTGCTAGTGACGGGTCCTACGAGCAGCACTTC. Amino acids: CSASDGSYEQHF.

About this clonotype itself: A single base separates this from a much larger clone, so it may be a read error. CDR3 DNA sequence: TGTGCCAGCAGTGAAGATGGCGGGAGCTCCTACGAGCAGTACTTC. Translation gives CASSEDGGSSYEQYF. This sequence joins TRBV6-1 and TRBJ2-7; 7 bases agree with TRBD2. Germline V gives CDR1 MNHNS, CDR2 SASEGT. The CDR3 sequence is 15 residues long. Trimming took 1 base from V and 0 from J; bases not matched to a gene: 3.

This clonotype has only a few counts. V usage is TRBV5-1 and J usage is TRBJ2-7, with 8 bases matching TRBD1. Trimming at V came to 5 bases and at J to 4 bases, leaving 11 bases not matched to a gene. The CDR3 runs 15 residues. In germline, CDR1 is SGHRS, CDR2 YFSETQ. The CDR3 nucleotides read TGCGCCAGCAGGGAATTGTGGGACAGGCTTTACGAGCAGTACTTC. As protein: CASRELWDRLYEQYF.

J is TRBJ2-7 and V is TRBV19; possibly TRBD1 for D (6 bases). Germline assignment: CDR1 LNHDA and CDR2 SQIVND (reference sequence). The CDR3 has 14 residues. Deletions cut 1 base from V and 4 bases from J, with 11 bases between. CDR3 residues: CASSIAGQAYEQYF. The CDR3 DNA reads as TGTGCCAGTAGTATAGCGGGACAAGCTTACGAGCAGTACTTC. The complete variable domain, with remaining parts taken from reference TRBV19 and TRBJ2-7, reads DGGITQSPKYLFRKEGQNVTLSCEQNLNHDAMYWYRQDPGQGLRLIYYSQIVNDFQKGDIAEGYSVSREKKESFPLTVTSAQKNPTAFYLCASSIAGQAYEQYFGPGTRLTVT.

The chain carries TRBV7-9 and TRBJ1-2, with 7 bases lining up with TRBD1. Germline CDR1 reads SEHNR; CDR2 reads FQNEAQ (reference sequence). The V gene end was trimmed by 3 bases and the J gene end by 4 bases; junction bases not matched to a gene: 5. This CDR3 is 14 amino acids long. The CDR3 bases are TGTGCCAGCAGCTTCGGGGGACAGTCCTATGGCTACACCTTC. Its protein is CASSFGGQSYGYTF.

J is TRBJ1-2 and V is TRBV7-6; no reliable D call. V was clipped by 4 bases and J by 6 bases, with 18 bases between them. This CDR3 region has 15 residues. Germline-derived CDR1 and CDR2 are SGHVS and FNYEAQ. This CDR3 reads CASSYSPGGRNGYTF. DNA for the CDR3: TGTGCCAGCAGCTACTCTCCCGGAGGGAGAAATGGCTACACCTTC.

Here the CDR3 reads CSVAYGAREQYF. DNA for the CDR3: TGCAGCGTAGCTTATGGGGCTCGCGAGCAGTACTTC. The chain carries TRBV29-1 and TRBJ2-7; TRBD1 might be the D (5 bases). Trimming stripped 6 bases from V and 6 bases from J, with 15 bases between. The germline gives CDR1 SQVTM, CDR2 ANQGSEA. The CDR3 covers 12 residues.

This clonotype was observed many times. This rearrangement joins TRBV5-6 to TRBJ2-5; 11 bases match TRBD2. The CDR3 runs to 16 residues. V shed 0 bases and J 4 bases; nucleotides not matched to a gene: 5. CDR1 is SGHDT, CDR2 YYEEEE, per germline. The CDR3 sequence: CASSLDLAGGGETQYF. The DNA for the CDR3 is TGTGCCAGCAGCTTGGATCTAGCGGGGGGAGGAGAGACCCAGTACTTC.

The chain recombines TRBV2 with TRBJ1-2; D is possibly TRBD1 (6 bases). With 2 bases removed from V and 7 bases from J, the gap between germline ends came to 17 bases. This CDR3 spans 15 amino acids. CDR1 is SNHLY and CDR2 is FYNNEI in the germline V gene. The CDR3 DNA sequence: TGTGCCAGCAGTGAAATAGTTACAGGGCCTGGTGGCTACACCTTC. It specifies CASSEIVTGPGGYTF.

This chain joins TRBV6-1 and TRBJ2-7; 9 positions agree with TRBD2. J lost 4 bases, V lost 2 bases, and 6 bases had no gene match. Germline CDR1 reads MNHNS; CDR2 reads SASEGT. CDR3 size: 15 residues. As DNA, the CDR3 is TGTGCCAGCAGTGAATCTGCGGGGGGGCTTTACGAGCAGTACTTC. The encoded protein is CASSESAGGLYEQYF.

The rearrangement uses TRBV11-2 and TRBJ2-7; the match to TRBD2 covers 7 bases. Germline-derived CDR1 and CDR2 are SGHAT and FQNNGV. V trimming: 8 bases; J trimming: 2 bases; junction bases outside the gene matches: 9. CDR3 length: 14 amino acids. In DNA form, the CDR3 reads TGTGCCAGCGGACCGCGGCGGGAGACCTACGAGCAGTACTTC. This encodes CASGPRRETYEQYF.

This clonotype occurred many times. The gene calls are TRBV19 and TRBJ2-6; D uncertain. Per germline, CDR1 LNHDA and CDR2 SQIVND (reference sequence). This CDR3 region has 14 residues. The V gene lost 6 bases and the J gene lost 1 base, with 7 bases spanning the gap. The CDR3 spells CASRVKSGANVLTF. As DNA, the CDR3 is TGTGCCAGTAGGGTAAAATCTGGGGCCAACGTCCTGACTTTC.

As for this clonotype: Possible read error: a much larger clone is one base away. The chain joins TRBV14 to TRBJ1-1, with D possibly TRBD1 on 6 matching bases. CDR3 length: 13 amino acids. CDR1 and CDR2 (germline): SGHDN, FVKESK. This chain's CDR3 is CASSQINRERALF. CDR3 coding DNA: TGTGCCAGCAGCCAAATAAACAGGGAACGTGCTCTCTTT.

This clonotype was found many times. V usage is TRBV10-3 and J usage is TRBJ1-5, with D possibly matching TRBD1 (5 bases). Germline CDR1 reads ENHRY; CDR2 reads SYGVKD. The CDR3 consists of 15 residues. The ends were cut back, 0 bases at V and 7 bases at J, with 13 bases in the middle. CDR3: CAISESLGTGQPQHF. The CDR3 DNA sequence: TGTGCCATCAGTGAGTCGTTGGGGACGGGGCAGCCCCAGCATTTT.

The chain recombines TRBV9 with TRBJ1-2, with D maybe TRBD1 (5 bases). The CDR3 runs to 13 residues. V shed 3 bases and J shed 6 bases, with 12 bases lying between them. CDR1 is SGDLS, CDR2 YYNGEE, per germline. CDR3 sequence (DNA): TGTGCCAGCAGCGATACGGGGCCTGATGGCTACACCTTC. It translates to CASSDTGPDGYTF. Full variable domain (rest looked up from reference TRBV9 and TRBJ1-2): DSGVTQTPKHLITATGQRVTLRCSPRSGDLSVYWYQQSLDQGLQFLIQYYNGEERAKGNILERFSAQQFPDLHSELNLSSLELGDSALYFCASSDTGPDGYTFGSGTRLTVV.

Only a few counts were recorded for this clonotype. V usage is TRBV13 and J usage is TRBJ1-1; 9 positions agree with TRBD1. The CDR3 runs to 14 residues. Germline-derived CDR1 and CDR2 are PRHDT and FYEKMQ (reference sequence). The J segment lost 3 bases and the V segment lost 6 bases, leaving 5 bases of the junction unmatched. The CDR3 reads CASRKQGAHTEAFF. In DNA, the CDR3 is TGTGCCAGCAGGAAACAGGGGGCGCACACTGAAGCTTTCTTT.

This chain uses TRBV20-1 with TRBJ1-1; D might be TRBD1 (5 bases). Germline loops: CDR1 DFQATT, CDR2 SNEGSKA (reference sequence). V gave up 5 bases and J gave up 4 bases, with 11 bases separating them. This CDR3 is 12 amino acids long. This chain's CDR3 is CSAAGPFTEAFF. In DNA, the CDR3 is TGCAGTGCTGCGGGACCCTTCACTGAAGCTTTCTTT.

This chain connects TRBV10-3 to TRBJ2-2; 8 bases align to TRBD2. With V trimmed by 10 bases and J by 1 base, 17 bases remained unmatched. Germline CDR1 reads ENHRY; CDR2 reads SYGVKD. This CDR3 is 18 amino acids long. The CDR3 DNA sequence: TGTGCCAGCATATCTTTTCATAAGGGACTAGGGAACACCGGGGAGCTGTTTTTT. Encoded protein: CASISFHKGLGNTGELFF.